This TCR beta chain was identified in a study of blood T cell repertoires in COVID-19. The CDR3 contains 15 residues. CDR1 MGHRA and CDR2 YSYEKL come from the germline V gene. V lost 0 bases and J 2 bases, leaving 11 bases between the germline ends. Sequencing used immunoSEQ multiplex PCR; TCRdb keeps in-frame clones, though not all of them. Counted here are some 300,000 clones, about 87% occurring once; the ten biggest clones make up over 1%. The TCR was taken from a man between 65 and 85 years old with acute or convalescent COVID-19. The rearrangement uses TRBV4-1 and TRBJ2-7; D is perhaps TRBD2 (6 bases). Sequencing was carried out using peripheral blood. CDR3 coding DNA: TGCGCCAGCAGCCAAGATCGAGGCGGGACCTACGAGCAGTACTTC. Translation: CASSQDRGGTYEQYF.